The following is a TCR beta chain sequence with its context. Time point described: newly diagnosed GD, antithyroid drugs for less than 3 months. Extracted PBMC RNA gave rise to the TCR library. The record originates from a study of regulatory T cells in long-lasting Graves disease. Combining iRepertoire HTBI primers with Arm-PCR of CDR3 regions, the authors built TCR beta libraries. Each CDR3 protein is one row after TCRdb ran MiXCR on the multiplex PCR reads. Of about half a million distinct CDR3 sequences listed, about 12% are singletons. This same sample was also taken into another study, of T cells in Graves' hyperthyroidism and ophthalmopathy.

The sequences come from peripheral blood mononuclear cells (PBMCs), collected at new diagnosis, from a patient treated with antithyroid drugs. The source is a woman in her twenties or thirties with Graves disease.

The CDR3 reads CASSFAPRRDLPLGGNNIQYF. The CDR3 region has the DNA TGTGCCAGCAGTTTTGCCCCTAGGCGGGACCTACCCCTGGGAGGGAACAACATTCAGTACTTC. This sequence joins TRBV7-8 and TRBJ2-4; TRBD2 matches 7 bases. Germline-derived CDR1 and CDR2 are SGHVS and FQNEAQ. The CDR3 is 21 amino acids. V gave up 6 bases and J gave up 7 bases; unmatched junction bases: 30.